Listed below are T cell receptor beta chains from one sample, sequenced in a study of early T cells in non-severe SARS-CoV-2 infection. TCRdb itself ran the 5' RACE reads through MiXCR, one entry per CDR3 protein. Of 50,000 to 65,000 distinct CDR3 sequences in the sample, around 20% were seen once. Material: whole blood, obtained at baseline. These receptor sequences come from an adult who was a healthcare worker with PCR-confirmed SARS-CoV-2 infection or an uninfected control (not recorded which). Each CDR3 is given with its conserved first and last residue. Fields, in order: clone size, J gene, D gene, V gene, CDR3 protein, CDR3 DNA. D genes are given only for firm matches. Only some rows state a clone size, as once, few, many or a class for expanded clones.

abundance: .
j_gene: TRBJ2-2
d_gene: TRBD1
v_gene: TRBV5-4
CDR3aa: CASSPPGQGVRTGELFF
CDR3nt: TGTGCCAGCAGCCCCCCGGGACAGGGGGTTAGGACCGGGGAGCTGTTTTTT

abundance: .
j_gene: TRBJ1-1
d_gene: TRBD1
v_gene: TRBV5-6
CDR3aa: CASSLGTGVPLNTEAFF
CDR3nt: TGTGCCAGCAGCTTAGGGACAGGGGTCCCCTTGAACACTGAAGCTTTCTTT

abundance: few
j_gene: TRBJ2-3
d_gene: .
v_gene: TRBV9
CDR3aa: CASSVATPDTQYF
CDR3nt: TGTGCCAGCAGCGTAGCCACACCAGATACGCAGTATTTT

abundance: once
j_gene: TRBJ1-1
d_gene: .
v_gene: TRBV3-1
CDR3aa: CASSPYGTEAFF
CDR3nt: TGTGCCAGCAGCCCATATGGCACTGAAGCTTTCTTT

abundance: few
j_gene: TRBJ1-4
d_gene: .
v_gene: TRBV18
CDR3aa: CASSPQFTGTFEKLFF
CDR3nt: TGTGCCAGCTCACCACAATTCACAGGGACTTTTGAAAAACTGTTTTTT

abundance: few
j_gene: TRBJ2-1
d_gene: .
v_gene: TRBV6-1
CDR3aa: CASSERGSFNEQFF
CDR3nt: TGTGCCAGCAGTGAACGAGGATCCTTTAATGAGCAGTTCTTC

abundance: .
j_gene: TRBJ1-2
d_gene: .
v_gene: TRBV11-3
CDR3aa: CASSLDTGHGYTF
CDR3nt: TGTGCCAGCAGCTTGGATACAGGGCATGGCTACACCTTC

abundance: few
j_gene: TRBJ2-7
d_gene: TRBD2
v_gene: TRBV20-1
CDR3aa: CSASLSSGAYEQYF
CDR3nt: TGCAGTGCTAGTCTCTCTAGCGGGGCCTACGAGCAGTACTTC

abundance: .
j_gene: TRBJ2-2
d_gene: TRBD1
v_gene: TRBV6-5
CDR3aa: CASRDRRGELFF
CDR3nt: TGTGCCAGTAGGGACAGGCGTGGGGAGCTGTTTTTT

abundance: .
j_gene: TRBJ2-1
d_gene: .
v_gene: TRBV7-3
CDR3aa: CASSPGAGTHNEQFF
CDR3nt: TGTGCCAGCAGCCCAGGGGCGGGGACGCACAATGAGCAGTTCTTC

abundance: .
j_gene: TRBJ2-7
d_gene: .
v_gene: TRBV24-1
CDR3aa: CATIRPGRRSSYEQYF
CDR3nt: TGTGCCACAATCCGTCCCGGACGGAGGAGCTCCTACGAGCAGTACTTC

abundance: .
j_gene: TRBJ2-2
d_gene: .
v_gene: TRBV7-2
CDR3aa: CASRSGTPLNTGELFF
CDR3nt: TGTGCCAGCAGGTCCGGGACTCCATTGAACACCGGGGAGCTGTTTTTT

abundance: .
j_gene: TRBJ2-3
d_gene: .
v_gene: TRBV6-1
CDR3aa: CASSMDGTDTQYF
CDR3nt: TGTGCCAGCAGTATGGACGGCACAGATACGCAGTATTTT

abundance: .
j_gene: TRBJ2-7
d_gene: .
v_gene: TRBV6-6
CDR3aa: CASMREGEAYEQYF
CDR3nt: TGTGCCAGCATGAGGGAGGGGGAGGCCTACGAGCAGTACTTC

abundance: .
j_gene: TRBJ2-7
d_gene: .
v_gene: TRBV5-1
CDR3aa: CASRLSGTPWYEQYF
CDR3nt: TGCGCCAGCAGACTCTCCGGGACACCGTGGTACGAGCAGTACTTC

abundance: few
j_gene: TRBJ1-1
d_gene: .
v_gene: TRBV25-1
CDR3aa: CASSHGTEAFF
CDR3nt: TGTGCCAGCAGCCACGGGACTGAAGCTTTCTTT

abundance: many
j_gene: TRBJ1-2
d_gene: .
v_gene: TRBV2
CDR3aa: CAIDLRTGGYGYTF
CDR3nt: TGTGCCATTGACCTTAGGACGGGTGGCTATGGCTACACCTTC

abundance: few
j_gene: TRBJ2-7
d_gene: .
v_gene: TRBV3-1
CDR3aa: CASSQGAVYEQYF
CDR3nt: TGTGCCAGCAGCCAAGGAGCGGTTTACGAGCAGTACTTC

abundance: .
j_gene: TRBJ2-2
d_gene: .
v_gene: TRBV4-2
CDR3aa: CASSHLGRSAITGELFF
CDR3nt: TGTGCCAGCAGCCACCTGGGGCGGTCGGCGATCACCGGGGAGCTGTTTTTT

abundance: .
j_gene: TRBJ2-7
d_gene: TRBD2
v_gene: TRBV20-1
CDR3aa: CSARDERGWSYEQYF
CDR3nt: TGCAGTGCTAGAGATGAGCGGGGGTGGTCCTACGAGCAGTACTTC

abundance: few
j_gene: TRBJ2-3
d_gene: TRBD2
v_gene: TRBV7-2
CDR3aa: CASSGTSGRHTDTQYF
CDR3nt: TGTGCCAGCAGCGGGACTAGCGGGCGGCACACAGATACGCAGTATTTT

abundance: .
j_gene: TRBJ1-1
d_gene: TRBD1
v_gene: TRBV29-1
CDR3aa: CSGRTGGGRDVNTEAFF
CDR3nt: TGCAGCGGGCGGACAGGCGGCGGAAGGGACGTGAACACTGAAGCTTTCTTT

abundance: .
j_gene: TRBJ2-1
d_gene: TRBD1
v_gene: TRBV6-6
CDR3aa: CASTGEFLVSVHEQFF
CDR3nt: TGTGCCAGTACAGGGGAGTTTTTGGTTTCGGTACATGAGCAGTTCTTC

abundance: few
j_gene: TRBJ1-1
d_gene: .
v_gene: TRBV20-1
CDR3aa: CSAYGLNTEAFF
CDR3nt: TGCAGCGCATATGGGTTGAACACTGAAGCTTTCTTT

abundance: .
j_gene: TRBJ1-2
d_gene: .
v_gene: TRBV7-9
CDR3aa: CASSLDGVKGYGYTF
CDR3nt: TGTGCCAGCAGCTTAGACGGGGTAAAGGGGTATGGCTACACCTTC

abundance: few
j_gene: TRBJ1-1
d_gene: .
v_gene: TRBV20-1
CDR3aa: CSASQNTEAFF
CDR3nt: TGCAGTGCTAGCCAGAACACTGAAGCTTTCTTT

abundance: .
j_gene: TRBJ1-4
d_gene: .
v_gene: TRBV3-1
CDR3aa: CASSQTWANEKLFF
CDR3nt: TGTGCCAGCAGCCAAACATGGGCTAATGAAAAACTGTTTTTT

abundance: few
j_gene: TRBJ2-6
d_gene: .
v_gene: TRBV4-1
CDR3aa: CASSQPGAGANVLTF
CDR3nt: TGCGCCAGCAGCCAACCAGGGGCTGGGGCCAACGTCCTGACTTTC